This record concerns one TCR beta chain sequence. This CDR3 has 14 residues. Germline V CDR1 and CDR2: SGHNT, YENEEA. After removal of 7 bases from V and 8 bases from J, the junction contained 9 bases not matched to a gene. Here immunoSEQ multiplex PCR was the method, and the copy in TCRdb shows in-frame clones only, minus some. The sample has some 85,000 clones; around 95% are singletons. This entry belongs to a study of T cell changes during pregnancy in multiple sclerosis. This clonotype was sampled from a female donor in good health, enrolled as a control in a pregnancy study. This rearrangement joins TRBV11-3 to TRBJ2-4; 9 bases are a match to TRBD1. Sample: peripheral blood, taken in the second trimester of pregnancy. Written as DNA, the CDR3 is TGTGCCAGCAACGGACAGGGGTCAGCAGACATTCAGTACTTC. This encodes CASNGQGSADIQYF.